This T cell receptor beta chain was retrieved from a study of T cell responses to AZD1222 COVID-19 vaccine. Overall study findings and caveats: Spike-specific TCR depth and breadth grew after two AZD1222 doses.

Turning to this clone: The antigen is not known.

This table comes from immunoSEQ multiplex PCR, and its TCRdb copy is limited to in-frame clones, with some not included. This sample has about 66,000 clones; around 74% occur once, and the top ten carry over 20%. This CDR3 is built from 15 residues. The V segment lost 0 bases and the J segment 5 bases; nucleotides outside the gene matches: 5. Germline CDR1 SGHRS, CDR2 YFSETQ. The sequencing used peripheral blood, collected on day 0 of MenACWY control vaccination. The receptor's source is an adult in good health. The rearrangement joins TRBV5-1 to TRBJ2-5, with 9 bases that match TRBD2. CDR3: CASSLVSGGGETQYF. The CDR3 DNA follows: TGCGCCAGCAGCTTGGTTAGCGGGGGCGGCGAGACCCAGTACTTC.